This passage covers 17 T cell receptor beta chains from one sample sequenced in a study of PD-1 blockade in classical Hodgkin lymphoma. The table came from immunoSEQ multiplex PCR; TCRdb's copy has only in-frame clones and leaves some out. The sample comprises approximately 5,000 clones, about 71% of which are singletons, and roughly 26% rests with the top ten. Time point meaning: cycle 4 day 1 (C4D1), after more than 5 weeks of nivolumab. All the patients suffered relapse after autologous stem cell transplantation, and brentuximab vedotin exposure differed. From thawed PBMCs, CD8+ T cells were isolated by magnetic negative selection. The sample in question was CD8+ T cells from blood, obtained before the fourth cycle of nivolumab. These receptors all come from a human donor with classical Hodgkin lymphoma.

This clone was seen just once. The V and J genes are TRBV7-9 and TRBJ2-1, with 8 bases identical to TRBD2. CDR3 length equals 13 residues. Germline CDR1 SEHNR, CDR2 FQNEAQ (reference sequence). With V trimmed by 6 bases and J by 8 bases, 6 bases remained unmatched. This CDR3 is CASSSTSVDEQFF. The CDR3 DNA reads TGTGCCAGCAGTTCGACTAGCGTAGATGAGCAGTTCTTC. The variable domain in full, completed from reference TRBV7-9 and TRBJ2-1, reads DTGVSQNPRHKITKRGQNVTFRCDPISEHNRLYWYRQTLGQGPEFLTYFQNEAQLEKSRLLSDRFSAERPKGSFSTLEIQRTEQGDSAMYLCASSSTSVDEQFFGPGTRLTVL.

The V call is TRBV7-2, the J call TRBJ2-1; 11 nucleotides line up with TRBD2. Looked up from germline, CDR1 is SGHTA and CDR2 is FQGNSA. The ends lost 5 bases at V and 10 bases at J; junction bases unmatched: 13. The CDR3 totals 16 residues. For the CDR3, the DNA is TGTGCCAGCAGCAGTAAGGGACTAGCGGCACTTAAGGAGCAGTTCTTC. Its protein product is CASSSKGLAALKEQFF.

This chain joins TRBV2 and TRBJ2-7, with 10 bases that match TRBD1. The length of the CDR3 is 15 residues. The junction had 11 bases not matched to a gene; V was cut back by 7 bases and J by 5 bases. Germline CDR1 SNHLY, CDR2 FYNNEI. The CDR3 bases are TGTGCCAGCATGAGGGGACAGGGGCCCGTCGACGAGCAGTACTTC. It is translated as CASMRGQGPVDEQYF.

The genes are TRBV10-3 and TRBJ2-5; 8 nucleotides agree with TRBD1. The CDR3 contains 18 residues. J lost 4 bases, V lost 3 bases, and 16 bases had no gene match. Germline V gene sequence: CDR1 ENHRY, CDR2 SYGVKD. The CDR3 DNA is TGTGCCATCAGTGAACCACCTCACGGACAGGGTAGGAGAGAGACCCAGTACTTC. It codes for CAISEPPHGQGRRETQYF.

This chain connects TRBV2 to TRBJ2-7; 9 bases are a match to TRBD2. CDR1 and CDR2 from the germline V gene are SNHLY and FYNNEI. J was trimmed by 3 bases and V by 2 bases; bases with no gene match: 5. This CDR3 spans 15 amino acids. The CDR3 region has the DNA TGTGCCAGCAGTGAACTGTCTAGCGGGGTCTACGAGCAGTACTTC. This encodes CASSELSSGVYEQYF.

DNA for the CDR3: TGTGCCAGCAGCCCCGAGTCGGGAGATGTACACTATGGCTACACCTTC. Translating it yields CASSPESGDVHYGYTF. The rearrangement uses TRBV5-4 and TRBJ1-2; no firm D call. Trimming removed 4 bases at V and 3 bases at J, with 19 bases between. The CDR3 contains 16 residues. Germline loops: CDR1 SGHNT, CDR2 YYREEE (reference sequence).

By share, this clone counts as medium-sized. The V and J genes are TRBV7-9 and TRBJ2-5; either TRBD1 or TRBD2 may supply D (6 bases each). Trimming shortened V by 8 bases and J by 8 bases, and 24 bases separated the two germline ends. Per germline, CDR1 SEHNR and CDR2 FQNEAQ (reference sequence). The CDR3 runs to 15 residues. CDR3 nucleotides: TGTGCCAGCCTAGGGGGGAATATCTTCGCGGGTACCCAGTACTTC. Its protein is CASLGGNIFAGTQYF.

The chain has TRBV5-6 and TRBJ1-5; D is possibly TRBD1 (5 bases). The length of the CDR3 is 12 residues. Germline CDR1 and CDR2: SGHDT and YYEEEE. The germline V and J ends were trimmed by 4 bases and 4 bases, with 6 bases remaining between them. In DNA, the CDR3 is TGTGCCAGCAGCGCAGGGAATCAGCCCCAGCATTTT. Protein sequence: CASSAGNQPQHF.

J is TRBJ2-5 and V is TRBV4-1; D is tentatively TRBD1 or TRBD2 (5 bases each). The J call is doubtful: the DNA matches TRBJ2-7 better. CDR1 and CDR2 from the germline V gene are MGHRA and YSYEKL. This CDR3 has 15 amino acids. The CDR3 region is CASSHTGGSGYEQYF. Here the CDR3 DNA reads TGCGCCAGCAGCCACACTGGGGGTTCCGGCTACGAGCAGTACTTC.

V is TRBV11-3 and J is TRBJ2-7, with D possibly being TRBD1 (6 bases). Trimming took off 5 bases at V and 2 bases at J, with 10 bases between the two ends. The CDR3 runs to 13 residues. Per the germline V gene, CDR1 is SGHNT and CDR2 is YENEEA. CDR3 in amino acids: CASSPGQTYEQYF. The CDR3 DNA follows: TGTGCCAGCAGCCCTGGACAGACCTACGAGCAGTACTTC.

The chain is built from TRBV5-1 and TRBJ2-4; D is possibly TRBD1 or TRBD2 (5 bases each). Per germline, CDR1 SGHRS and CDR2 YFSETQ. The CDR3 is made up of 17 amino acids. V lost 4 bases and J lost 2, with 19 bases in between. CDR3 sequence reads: CASSPDGAGSSKNIQYF. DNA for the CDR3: TGCGCCAGCAGCCCGGACGGGGCAGGATCGTCCAAAAACATTCAGTACTTC.

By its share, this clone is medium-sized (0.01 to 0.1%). The CDR3 DNA is TGCGCCAGCAGCCAACTCCCTCCCGAGACTAGCGGGATCCTGTCCTACAATGAGCAGTTCTTC. It encodes CASSQLPPETSGILSYNEQFF. The chain carries TRBV4-1 and TRBJ2-1, with TRBD2 identical over 11 bases. J was trimmed by 1 base and V by 2 bases; bases with no gene match: 16. There are 21 residues in the CDR3. The V gene's germline CDR1 is MGHRA and CDR2 YSYEKL.

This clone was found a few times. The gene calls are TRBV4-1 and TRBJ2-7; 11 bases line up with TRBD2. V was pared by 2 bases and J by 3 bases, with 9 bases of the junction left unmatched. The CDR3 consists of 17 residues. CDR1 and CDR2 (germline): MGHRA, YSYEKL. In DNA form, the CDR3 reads TGCGCCAGCAGCCAAAGAGTCCCGGGACTAGCGGTCTACGAGCAGTACTTC. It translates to CASSQRVPGLAVYEQYF.

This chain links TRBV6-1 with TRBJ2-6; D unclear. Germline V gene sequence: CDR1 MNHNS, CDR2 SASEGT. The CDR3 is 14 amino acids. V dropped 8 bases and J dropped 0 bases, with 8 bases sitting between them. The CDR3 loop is CASRSGSGANVLTF. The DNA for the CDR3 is TGTGCCAGCCGTAGTGGCTCTGGGGCCAACGTCCTGACTTTC.

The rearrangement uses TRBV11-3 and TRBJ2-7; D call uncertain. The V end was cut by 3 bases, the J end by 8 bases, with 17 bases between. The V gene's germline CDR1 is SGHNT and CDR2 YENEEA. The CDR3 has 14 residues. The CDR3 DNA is TGTGCCAGCAGCTTCCCAAGCGAGCTTACGAAGCAGTACTTC. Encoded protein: CASSFPSELTKQYF.

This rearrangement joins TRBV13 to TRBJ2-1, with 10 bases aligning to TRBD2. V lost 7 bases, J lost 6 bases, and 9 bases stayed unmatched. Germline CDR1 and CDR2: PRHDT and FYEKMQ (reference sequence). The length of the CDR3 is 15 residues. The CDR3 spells CASNIGTSDLNEQFF. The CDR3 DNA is TGTGCCAGCAACATAGGGACTAGCGACCTCAATGAGCAGTTCTTC.

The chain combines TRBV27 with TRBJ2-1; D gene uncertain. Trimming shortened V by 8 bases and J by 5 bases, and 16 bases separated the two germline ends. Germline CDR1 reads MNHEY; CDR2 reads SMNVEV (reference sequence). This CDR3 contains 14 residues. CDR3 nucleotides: TGTGCCAGCTGGAGAAGAGCCTCGGACAATGAGCAGTTCTTC. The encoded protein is CASWRRASDNEQFF.